The next 2 T cell receptor beta chains were all read from a single sample in a study of T cell repertoires in cytomegalovirus infection. A single record per CDR3 protein comes from TCRdb applying MiXCR to the reads. The profile covers under 600,000 distinct CDR3 sequences, with about 15% appearing a single time and roughly a quarter taken by the ten largest. The specimen sequenced was CD8+ T cells from PBMCs. These receptors originate from a human donor in good health (CMV status not recorded). Some clones in this sample may be carry-over from other donors' samples.

The rearrangement links TRBV19 to TRBJ1-3, with D possibly matching TRBD1 (5 bases). V was clipped by 3 bases and J by 1 base, with 10 bases between them. The CDR3 extends over 15 amino acids. Germline CDR1 LNHDA, CDR2 SQIVND (reference sequence). CDR3 loop: CASSIYDRSGNTIYF. The CDR3 DNA is TGTGCCAGTAGTATTTACGACAGATCTGGAAACACCATATATTTT.

This clonotype has a handful of counts. The J gene is TRBJ2-1, the V gene TRBV19, with D hard to call. Germline V gene lookup returns CDR1 LNHDA and CDR2 SQIVND (reference sequence). V lost 5 bases and J 6 bases, leaving 11 bases between the germline ends. The CDR3 has 13 amino acids. The CDR3 nucleotides read TGTGCCAGTAGTCTGCGACTGATCAATGAGCAGTTCTTC. It translates to CASSLRLINEQFF. The whole variable domain, remainder taken from reference TRBV19 and TRBJ2-1, is DGGITQSPKYLFRKEGQNVTLSCEQNLNHDAMYWYRQDPGQGLRLIYYSQIVNDFQKGDIAEGYSVSREKKESFPLTVTSAQKNPTAFYLCASSLRLINEQFFGPGTRLTVL.